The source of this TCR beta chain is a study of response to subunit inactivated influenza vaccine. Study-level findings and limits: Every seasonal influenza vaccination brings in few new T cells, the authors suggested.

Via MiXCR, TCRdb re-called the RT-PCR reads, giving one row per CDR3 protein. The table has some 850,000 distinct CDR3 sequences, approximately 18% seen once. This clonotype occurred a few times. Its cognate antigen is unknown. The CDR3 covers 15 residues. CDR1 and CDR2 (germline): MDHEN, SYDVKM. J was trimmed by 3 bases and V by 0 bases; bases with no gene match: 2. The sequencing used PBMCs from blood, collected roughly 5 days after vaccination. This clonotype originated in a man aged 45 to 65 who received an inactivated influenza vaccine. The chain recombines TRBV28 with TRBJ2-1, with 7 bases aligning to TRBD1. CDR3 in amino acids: CASSLWGDSYNEQFF. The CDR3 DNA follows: TGTGCCAGCAGTTTATGGGGGGACAGCTACAATGAGCAGTTCTTC.